The 16 T cell receptor beta chains presented below share a single source sample, sequenced in a study of Ad26.COV2.S vaccination and SARS-CoV-2 variants. The repertoire was sequenced with immunoSEQ multiplex PCR; TCRdb's copy has only in-frame clones and lacks some. The sample yields around 340,000 clones, around nine tenths seen once. The treatment here: 15 to 20 received Ad26.COV2.S at low or high dose, single or two shots; roughly five received placebo; per-sample allocation not given. Specimen acquisition occurred on day 63 following the initial vaccine or placebo injection. Sample: peripheral blood, taken in a trial of Ad26.COV2.S vaccine versus placebo. These receptors were obtained from a person aged 18-60 years who received the Ad26.COV2.S COVID-19 vaccine or a placebo.

V usage is TRBV3-1 (or the pseudogene TRBV3-2) and J usage is TRBJ2-5, with 11 bases lining up with TRBD1. The germline V gene encodes CDR1 LGHDT and CDR2 YNNKEL (reference sequence). CDR3 size: 17 residues. The V and J ends lost 1 base and 1 base, in that order; junction bases with no gene match: 5. The chain's CDR3 is CASSQGTGGWGQETQYF. The CDR3, as DNA: TGTGCCAGCAGCCAAGGGACAGGGGGCTGGGGCCAAGAGACCCAGTACTTC.

The genes are TRBV13 and TRBJ2-5; D is uncertain. V lost 5 bases to trimming and J lost 1 base, with 2 bases between them. The CDR3 consists of 11 residues. In germline, CDR1 is PRHDT, CDR2 FYEKMQ (reference sequence). In DNA form, the CDR3 reads TGTGCCAGCAGCCCCCAAGAGACCCAGTACTTC. This translates into CASSPQETQYF.

The gene calls are TRBV6-2 or TRBV6-3 and TRBJ2-7, with D perhaps matching TRBD2 (6 bases). Germline V CDR1 and CDR2: MNHEY, SVGEGT. Between the trimmed V and J ends, which lost 6 bases and 3 bases, there was a span of 12 bases. The CDR3 has 13 residues. CDR3 residues: CASSRGTDYEQYF. The CDR3 DNA reads as TGTGCCAGCAGCCGGGGGACCGACTACGAGCAGTACTTC.

This clone showed up just a few times. The chain couples TRBV5-1 to TRBJ1-2; D call uncertain. Germline CDR1 SGHRS, CDR2 YFSETQ. Trimming took off 3 bases at V and 4 bases at J, with 13 bases between the two ends. This CDR3 has 14 amino acids. In DNA, the CDR3 is TGCGCCAGCAGCTCCGAGGTCGCCAGCTATGGCTACACCTTC. Its protein is CASSSEVASYGYTF.

This sequence joins TRBV30 and TRBJ1-1; TRBD1 matches at 7 bases. The CDR3 is 12 residues long. Germline V gives CDR1 GTSNPN, CDR2 SVGIG (reference sequence). V was pared by 3 bases and J by 7 bases, with 5 bases of the junction left unmatched. The CDR3 is CAWSLAGGEAFF. In DNA, the CDR3 is TGTGCCTGGAGCTTGGCAGGGGGTGAAGCTTTCTTT.

This chain connects TRBV6-5 to TRBJ2-7; TRBD2 matches at 7 bases. V shed 0 bases and J 3 bases; nucleotides not matched to a gene: 5. Germline V CDR1 and CDR2: MNHEY, SVGAGI. The CDR3 is 15 amino acids. The CDR3 is CASSYSVREGYEQYF. CDR3 nucleotides: TGTGCCAGCAGTTACTCGGTTAGGGAGGGCTACGAGCAGTACTTC.

This chain links TRBV19 with TRBJ2-7; a possible D gene is TRBD2 (7 bases). Looked up from germline, CDR1 is LNHDA and CDR2 is SQIVND (reference sequence). Trimming left V 7 bases short and J 3 bases short, with 19 bases between. This CDR3 region has 15 residues. CDR3 sequence: CASTPRGDTFYEQYF. In nucleotides, the CDR3 is TGTGCCAGTACCCCCCGGGGGGACACATTCTACGAGCAGTACTTC.

Points on this clone: The sample contains more than one DNA sequence encoding this CDR3. The chain combines TRBV9 with TRBJ2-3; no reliable D call. The germline gives CDR1 SGDLS, CDR2 YYNGEE. With 0 bases removed from V and 3 bases from J, the gap between germline ends came to 2 bases. This CDR3 spans 12 amino acids. CDR3: CASSVVTDTQYF. CDR3 coding DNA: TGTGCCAGCAGCGTAGTTACAGATACGCAGTATTTT.

This clone was recorded once. V gene TRBV9 combines with J gene TRBJ2-2; maybe TRBD2 (6 bases). The germline V and J ends were trimmed by 0 bases and 3 bases, with 18 bases remaining between them. CDR3 length: 18 residues. CDR1 and CDR2 (germline): SGDLS, YYNGEE. For the CDR3, the DNA is TGTGCCAGCAGCGTAGGGGACTCCCGGCAGGCGTACACCGGGGAGCTGTTTTTT. Translating gives CASSVGDSRQAYTGELFF.

The chain is built from TRBV5-1 and TRBJ2-3; the match to TRBD1 covers 9 bases. Germline V gene data show CDR1 as SGHRS and CDR2 as YFSETQ. Unmatched junction bases numbered 8, after V lost 0 bases and J lost 0 bases. CDR3 size: 18 residues. In DNA form, the CDR3 reads TGCGCCAGCAGCTTGGTCCCTCAACAGGGGGCTAGCACAGATACGCAGTATTTT. This sequence encodes CASSLVPQQGASTDTQYF.

The chain joins TRBV4-1 to TRBJ2-5, with no clear D. Trimming took off 0 bases at V and 2 bases at J, with 7 bases between the two ends. Germline values: CDR1 MGHRA, CDR2 YSYEKL. CDR3 size: 14 residues. The CDR3 reads CASSQEGPQETQYF. DNA for the CDR3: TGCGCCAGCAGCCAAGAGGGTCCTCAAGAGACCCAGTACTTC.

This clone showed up just a few times. The chain links TRBV4-2 to TRBJ2-7; D not certain. There are 15 residues in the CDR3. Germline V gene sequence: CDR1 LGHNA, CDR2 YNFKEQ. V was cut by 1 base and J by 7 bases, with 17 bases left in between. The CDR3 DNA follows: TGTGCCAGCAGCCAAGTGAATACTGTATTAATAGAGCAGTACTTC. Translation gives CASSQVNTVLIEQYF.

This clone has a single count. The chain is built from TRBV4-2 and TRBJ1-1, with D unresolved. CDR1 LGHNA and CDR2 YNFKEQ come from the germline V gene. This CDR3 region has 12 residues. Trimming cost V 10 bases and J 3 bases, with 12 bases left between them. CDR3: CATSNGDTEAFF. The CDR3 DNA follows: TGTGCCACCTCCAATGGGGACACTGAAGCTTTCTTT.

The CDR3 sequence is CASSEYRTSGSSGETQYF. Written as DNA, the CDR3 is TGTGCCAGCAGTGAATATCGGACTAGCGGGAGTTCTGGAGAGACCCAGTACTTC. The chain carries TRBV2 and TRBJ2-5; 13 nucleotides align to TRBD2. Germline V lookup: CDR1 SNHLY, CDR2 FYNNEI. The trim removed 2 bases at V and 4 bases at J, leaving 10 bases unmatched. This CDR3 is built from 18 residues. The full variable domain, with the rest looked up from reference TRBV2 and TRBJ2-5, is EPEVTQTPSHQVTQMGQEVILRCVPISNHLYFYWYRQILGQKVEFLVSFYNNEISEKSEIFDDQFSVERPDGSNFTLKIRSTKLEDSAMYFCASSEYRTSGSSGETQYFGPGTRLLVL.

The rearrangement uses TRBV7-9 and TRBJ1-1; D is uncertain. The CDR3 is 15 amino acids. Between the trimmed V and J ends, which lost 4 bases and 0 bases, there was a span of 12 bases. Germline CDR1 is SEHNR and CDR2 is FQNEAQ (reference sequence). The CDR3 here is CASSSKSALNTEAFF. The CDR3 DNA is TGTGCCAGCAGCTCCAAGTCAGCCTTGAACACTGAAGCTTTCTTT. Based on the CDR3 plus reference TRBV7-9 and TRBJ1-1, the full variable domain is DTGVSQNPRHKITKRGQNVTFRCDPISEHNRLYWYRQTLGQGPEFLTYFQNEAQLEKSRLLSDRFSAERPKGSFSTLEIQRTEQGDSAMYLCASSSKSALNTEAFFGQGTRLTVV.

V gene TRBV6-2 or TRBV6-3 combines with J gene TRBJ2-5; 9 bases agree with TRBD2. This CDR3 spans 14 amino acids. The trim removed 4 bases at V and 6 bases at J, leaving 6 bases unmatched. Germline assignment: CDR1 MNHEY and CDR2 SVGEGT. CDR3 amino acids: CASSLAGGPKTQYF. CDR3 DNA sequence: TGTGCCAGCAGTTTGGCGGGGGGGCCGAAGACCCAGTACTTC.